A single sample gave rise to the 17 T cell receptor beta chains below, sequenced in a study of prognosis after radiotherapy for stage I lung cancer. With two-round multiplex PCR, TCR beta CDR3 sequences were amplified from genomic DNA. First-round PCR amplification was performed with primers specific to each TRBV and TRBJ gene. TCRdb analysed the multiplex PCR reads with MiXCR anew, one entry per CDR3 protein. Of some 38,000 distinct CDR3 sequences listed, roughly 25% are singletons. This material consisted of PBMCs, taken before or after stereotactic body radiation therapy (not recorded which). All receptors derive from a donor aged 50 or older with non-small cell lung cancer.

Worth noting for this clonotype: With a much larger clone just one base away, this may be a read error. The J gene is TRBJ2-5, the V gene TRBV6-1; D gene unclear. Germline loops: CDR1 MNHNS, CDR2 SASEGT. The length of the CDR3 is 11 residues. The DNA for the CDR3 is TGTGCCAGCAGGGCTTCAGAGAACCAGTACTTC. Translating it yields CASRASENQYF.

This clonotype occurred many times. V and J are TRBV30 and TRBJ2-3; 9 positions agree with TRBD2. Germline loops: CDR1 GTSNPN, CDR2 SVGIG (reference sequence). Trimming at V came to 7 bases and at J to 4 bases, leaving 9 bases not matched to a gene. The CDR3 contains 14 residues. CDR3 nucleotides: TGTGCCTTACGAGCGGGAGGCCCCCCAGATACGCAGTATTTT. It encodes CALRAGGPPDTQYF.

This clonotype has at least ten counts. V is TRBV12-3 or TRBV12-4 and J is TRBJ1-4; tentative D call: TRBD1 (5 bases). This CDR3 has 18 residues. Trimming left V 6 bases short and J 8 bases short, with 28 bases between. The CDR3 nucleotides are TGTGCCAGCAGCCCTAACCTACAGGCTGGGGAAGGAGACGAAAAACTGTTTTTT. It yields the protein CASSPNLQAGEGDEKLFF.

This clonotype was seen repeatedly, ten times or more. This chain joins TRBV11-2 and TRBJ2-7; D is uncertain. The CDR3 loop spans 13 amino acids. Per germline, CDR1 SGHAT and CDR2 FQNNGV. V gave up 1 base and J gave up 4 bases, with 8 bases separating them. This CDR3 reads CASSLGSAYEQYF. CDR3 coding DNA: TGTGCCAGCAGCTTAGGGTCGGCGTACGAGCAGTACTTC.

This clonotype was seen many times. The genes are TRBV20-1 and TRBJ2-2; D possibly corresponds to TRBD1 (6 bases). Trimming took off 5 bases at V and 5 bases at J, with 15 bases between the two ends. This CDR3 region has 14 residues. Germline-derived CDR1 and CDR2 are DFQATT and SNEGSKA (reference sequence). CDR3 in amino acids: CSAAPGTQTGELFF. CDR3 nucleotide sequence: TGCAGTGCTGCTCCCGGGACACAGACCGGGGAGCTGTTTTTT.

This clonotype has more than one count but fewer than ten. The chain is built from TRBV9 and TRBJ2-5, with D tentatively TRBD1 or TRBD2 (6 bases each). V shed 0 bases and J shed 7 bases, with 10 bases lying between them. This CDR3 comprises 13 residues. CDR1 is SGDLS and CDR2 is YYNGEE in the germline V gene. The CDR3 region is CASSVEEGGTQYF. As DNA, the CDR3 is TGTGCCAGCAGCGTAGAAGAGGGGGGGACCCAGTACTTC.

Points on this clonotype: A much larger clonotype is one base distant, so this may be a read error. The rearrangement joins TRBV7-9 to TRBJ1-5, with TRBD1 as a possible D gene (6 bases). Trimming removed 5 bases at V and 4 bases at J, with 15 bases between. The CDR3 extends over 15 amino acids. Germline values: CDR1 SEHNR, CDR2 FQNEAQ (reference sequence). CDR3 protein: CASSPPGDRNQPQHF. The CDR3 bases are TGTGCCAGCAGCCCTCCAGGGGATAGAAATCAGCCCCAGCATTTT.

The chain joins TRBV6-1 to TRBJ1-2; 8 bases are shared with TRBD1. CDR3 length: 16 residues. V trimming: 8 bases; J trimming: 0 bases; junction bases outside the gene matches: 11. Germline CDR1 is MNHNS and CDR2 is SASEGT. The CDR3: CASALTGVAANYGYTF. CDR3 in DNA: TGTGCCAGCGCCCTGACAGGGGTGGCGGCTAACTATGGCTACACCTTC.

On this clonotype itself: A read error is possible here, since a much larger clone lies one base away. The gene calls are TRBV3-1 and TRBJ2-1, with D tentatively TRBD2 (6 bases). Germline V gene data show CDR1 as LGHDT and CDR2 as YNNKEL (reference sequence). The CDR3 consists of 17 residues. The DNA of the CDR3 is TGTGCCAGCAGCCAAGAGACCCGGAGGGCCATCTACAATGAGCTGTTCTTC. Encoded protein: CASSQETRRAIYNELFF.

This clonotype was recorded many times. The rearrangement uses TRBV12-3 or TRBV12-4 and TRBJ2-3; 7 bases line up with TRBD2. The trim removed 3 bases at V and 6 bases at J, leaving 6 bases unmatched. The CDR3 loop spans 14 amino acids. The CDR3 coding sequence is TGTGCCAGCAGTTTGACAGCGGGGTGGGATACGCAGTATTTT. Translation: CASSLTAGWDTQYF.

This clonotype was seen only once. A far larger clone is one base from this, pointing to a likely read error. V is TRBV5-1 and J is TRBJ2-1, with TRBD2 matching over 7 bases. The germline CDR1 and CDR2 sequences are SGHRS and YFSETQ. After removal of 2 bases from V and 10 bases from J, the junction contained 9 bases not matched to a gene. This CDR3 is 14 amino acids long. In DNA, the CDR3 is TGCGCCAGCAGCTTCGCGGGAGATTCTCGCGAGCAGTTCTTC. Translating gives CASSFAGDSREQFF. Drawing the rest from reference TRBV5-1 and TRBJ2-1, the complete variable domain is KAGVTQTPRYLIKTRGQQVTLSCSPISGHRSVSWYQQTPGQGLQFLFEYFSETQRNKGNFPGRFSGRQFSNSRSEMNVSTLELGDSALYLCASSFAGDSREQFFGPGTRLTVL.

In its sample, this clonotype was seen many times. V is TRBV9 and J is TRBJ2-1; TRBD2 agrees at 9 bases. The CDR3 covers 13 residues. Trimming at V came to 3 bases and at J to 10 bases, leaving 5 bases not matched to a gene. Germline V gene data show CDR1 as SGDLS and CDR2 as YYNGEE. The CDR3 spells CASSALLAGEQFF. The CDR3 DNA follows: TGTGCCAGCAGCGCCCTTCTAGCGGGGGAGCAGTTCTTC.

The table lists this clonotype with many counts. This rearrangement joins TRBV6-1 to TRBJ2-5, with 10 bases that match TRBD1. CDR3 length equals 13 residues. Germline-derived CDR1 and CDR2 are MNHNS and SASEGT. The V and J ends lost 11 bases and 4 bases, in that order; junction bases with no gene match: 7. The CDR3 bases are TGTGCCTCAACGGGACAGGGGCTAGAGACCCAGTACTTC. Its protein product is CASTGQGLETQYF.

This clonotype was seen ten or more times. Here the CDR3 DNA reads TGTGCCACTTCGAGGGGGTTCGCCTACGAGCAGTACTTC. Amino acid sequence: CATSRGFAYEQYF. The chain combines TRBV19 with TRBJ2-7, with D perhaps TRBD1 (6 bases). This CDR3 spans 13 amino acids. Trimming took 10 bases from V and 2 from J, leaving 15 bases between them. CDR1 and CDR2 from the germline V gene are LNHDA and SQIVND (reference sequence).

This clonotype showed up many times. J is TRBJ2-2 and V is TRBV7-8; 7 nucleotides align to TRBD1. From germline, CDR1 is SGHVS and CDR2 FQNEAQ. The V gene end was trimmed by 4 bases and the J gene end by 5 bases; junction bases not matched to a gene: 10. This CDR3 is built from 16 residues. As DNA, the CDR3 is TGTGCCAGCAGCTCGACCACAGGGGTAGGGACCGGGGAGCTGTTTTTT. Translated, it gives CASSSTTGVGTGELFF.

This clonotype came up many times. The gene calls are TRBV19 and TRBJ2-5; D is possibly TRBD1 (6 bases). Per the germline V gene, CDR1 is LNHDA and CDR2 is SQIVND (reference sequence). Trimming cost V 7 bases and J 2 bases, with 11 bases left between them. CDR3 length: 13 amino acids. CDR3 amino acids: CASTTQGQETQYF. The CDR3 DNA follows: TGTGCCAGTACCACACAGGGTCAAGAGACCCAGTACTTC.

In its sample, this clonotype was seen many times. The chain has TRBV7-9 and TRBJ1-1, with D hard to call. Deletions cut 5 bases from V and 8 bases from J, with 12 bases between. The CDR3 is 12 residues long. Germline V gives CDR1 SEHNR, CDR2 FQNEAQ (reference sequence). CDR3 region: CASSPNSLEAFF. CDR3 bases: TGTGCCAGCAGCCCAAACAGCTTAGAAGCTTTCTTT.